One and the same sample provided the 23 T cell receptor beta chains below, sequenced in a study of T cell responses to AZD1222 COVID-19 vaccine. Clones were read by immunoSEQ multiplex PCR, and TCRdb kept only the in-frame ones, dropping some. The data contain fewer than 110,000 clones, 89% of them singletons. Material: peripheral blood, obtained on day 0 of AZD1222 vaccination. The receptors here all came from an adult in good health.

V is TRBV9 and J is TRBJ2-2; 9 positions match TRBD2. The trim removed 1 base at V and 4 bases at J, leaving 11 bases unmatched. Germline V gene sequence: CDR1 SGDLS, CDR2 YYNGEE. The CDR3 is 18 residues long. Here the CDR3 DNA reads TGTGCCAGCAGCGTATACGGCGGGAGGGCCGTTGGCACCGGGGAGCTGTTTTTT. Encoded protein: CASSVYGGRAVGTGELFF.

The V call is TRBV28, the J call TRBJ1-2; 7 nucleotides align to TRBD1. With 5 bases clipped from V and 4 bases from J, the junction kept 7 bases outside the gene matches. Looked up from germline, CDR1 is MDHEN and CDR2 is SYDVKM. CDR3 size: 14 residues. The CDR3 loop reads CASSIPTGPYGYTF. The CDR3 DNA reads TGTGCCAGCAGTATCCCGACAGGGCCCTATGGCTACACCTTC.

The rearrangement uses TRBV24-1 and TRBJ2-2; 10 bases line up with TRBD2. Germline V lookup: CDR1 KGHDR, CDR2 SFDVKD. V lost 6 bases, J lost 2 bases, and 8 bases stayed unmatched. This CDR3 spans 17 amino acids. In DNA form, the CDR3 reads TGTGCCACCAGTCGGCTAGCGGGAGTTGTTAACACCGGGGAGCTGTTTTTT. It translates to CATSRLAGVVNTGELFF.

The V gene is TRBV28, the J gene TRBJ2-5; 11 nucleotides line up with TRBD2. Trimming removed 6 bases from V and 1 base from J; junction bases left unmatched: 1. The CDR3 has 14 amino acids. CDR1 and CDR2 (germline): MDHEN, SYDVKM. The DNA of the CDR3 is TGTGCCAGCAGGGGGACTAGCGGCCAAGAGACCCAGTACTTC. Amino acid sequence: CASRGTSGQETQYF.

CDR3 amino acids: CASGLWREQFF. CDR3 sequence (DNA): TGTGCTAGTGGTTTGTGGCGTGAGCAGTTCTTC. The chain employs TRBV12-5 and TRBJ2-1; no definite D call. Germline CDR1 LGHNT, CDR2 FRNRAP. V lost 2 bases to trimming and J lost 9 bases, with 5 bases between them. The CDR3 length is 11 residues.

This rearrangement joins TRBV27 to TRBJ2-7; D is undetermined. Trimming removed 0 bases from V and 0 bases from J, with 3 bases in between. This CDR3 spans 13 amino acids. Germline values: CDR1 MNHEY, CDR2 SMNVEV (reference sequence). The CDR3 sequence: CASSLSVSYEQYF. CDR3 bases: TGTGCCAGCAGTTTATCGGTCTCCTACGAGCAGTACTTC.

The J gene is TRBJ1-5, the V gene TRBV5-5, with D unclear. The CDR3 sequence is 15 residues long. Germline V gives CDR1 SGHKS, CDR2 YYEKEE (reference sequence). Trimming took 3 bases from V and 2 from J, leaving 12 bases between them. CDR3 DNA sequence: TGTGCCAGCAGCTGGGCGACTATGGGCAATCAGCCCCAGCATTTT. It is translated as CASSWATMGNQPQHF.

This chain uses TRBV19 with TRBJ2-3; 13 bases line up with TRBD2. The CDR3 sequence is 15 residues long. Germline V gene lookup returns CDR1 LNHDA and CDR2 SQIVND (reference sequence). V lost 9 bases and J lost 4; bases outside the gene matches: 7. DNA of the CDR3: TGTGCCAGCACCCCACTAGCGGGAGGGCCAGATACGCAGTATTTT. This sequence encodes CASTPLAGGPDTQYF.

This rearrangement joins TRBV27 to TRBJ1-1; TRBD1 might be the D (5 bases). Germline assignment: CDR1 MNHEY and CDR2 SMNVEV (reference sequence). The CDR3 extends over 15 amino acids. V was clipped by 3 bases and J by 7 bases, with 18 bases between them. The CDR3 protein is CASSLSRVGGLEAFF. CDR3 nucleotides: TGTGCCAGCAGTTTGTCACGGGTCGGGGGACTTGAAGCTTTCTTT.

The chain is built from TRBV15 and TRBJ2-7, with TRBD1 as a possible D gene (5 bases). Trimming left V 5 bases short and J 6 bases short, with 14 bases between. The CDR3 loop spans 13 amino acids. Germline CDR1 is LNHNV and CDR2 is YYDKDF (reference sequence). The CDR3 region has the DNA TGTGCCACCAGCGGGGCGGCTCTCTCCGAGCAGTACTTC. Translated: CATSGAALSEQYF. Full variable domain (outside the CDR3, taken from reference TRBV15 and TRBJ2-7): DAMVIQNPRYQVTQFGKPVTLSCSQTLNHNVMYWYQQKSSQAPKLLFHYYDKDFNNEADTPDNFQSRRPNTSFCFLDIRSPGLGDTAMYLCATSGAALSEQYFGPGTRLTVT.

The chain uses TRBV11-3 and TRBJ1-1; D is uncertain. CDR1 SGHNT and CDR2 YENEEA come from the germline V gene. The CDR3 consists of 12 residues. Trimming shortened V by 3 bases and J by 6 bases, and 8 bases separated the two germline ends. Here the CDR3 DNA reads TGTGCCAGCAGCTTGGGTAACCCTGAAGCTTTCTTT. It encodes CASSLGNPEAFF.

The genes are TRBV28 and TRBJ2-3; no definite D call. The CDR3 contains 11 residues. Trimming left V 7 bases short and J 5 bases short, with 7 bases between. Germline CDR1 reads MDHEN; CDR2 reads SYDVKM. The CDR3 protein is CASIGEDTQYF. In DNA form, the CDR3 reads TGTGCCAGCATTGGGGAAGATACGCAGTATTTT.

The chain carries TRBV3-1 (or the pseudogene TRBV3-2) and TRBJ2-5; D is ambiguous. Germline values: CDR1 LGHDT, CDR2 YNNKEL (reference sequence). This CDR3 region has 11 residues. Deletions cut 2 bases from V and 5 bases from J, with 3 bases between. The CDR3 nucleotides are TGTGCCAGCAGCCAAAGCGAGACCCAGTACTTC. As protein: CASSQSETQYF.

This chain joins TRBV5-1 and TRBJ1-2; D is uncertain. V was shortened by 4 bases and J by 8 bases, with 18 bases between the two germline ends. Per germline, CDR1 SGHRS and CDR2 YFSETQ. The CDR3 runs 14 residues. The CDR3 region has the DNA TGCGCCAGCAGCCCCCGAGGCCCTACAAGAGGCTACACCTTC. Amino acid sequence: CASSPRGPTRGYTF.

The chain joins TRBV7-3 to TRBJ1-6, with a possible D match to TRBD1 (6 bases). Germline V gene sequence: CDR1 SGHTA, CDR2 FQGTGA. The CDR3 contains 16 residues. The ends were cut back, 5 bases at V and 7 bases at J, with 18 bases in the middle. This chain's CDR3 is CASSIKGIGGNSPLHF. The CDR3 DNA is TGTGCCAGCAGCATAAAGGGTATAGGGGGAAATTCACCCCTCCACTTT.

This chain uses TRBV7-6 with TRBJ2-7; D gene uncertain. V was trimmed by 6 bases and J by 3 bases, leaving 12 bases between them. This CDR3 contains 13 residues. The germline CDR1 and CDR2 sequences are SGHVS and FNYEAQ. The CDR3 DNA reads as TGTGCCAGCAGTGACACAAGGAGCTACGAGCAGTACTTC. It encodes CASSDTRSYEQYF.

J is TRBJ2-1 and V is TRBV24-1, with 9 bases matching TRBD1. Germline assignment: CDR1 KGHDR and CDR2 SFDVKD. The CDR3 spans 15 residues. V trimming: 5 bases; J trimming: 8 bases; junction bases outside the gene matches: 9. This CDR3 is CATSGGQGFIYEQFF. The CDR3 nucleotides read TGTGCCACCAGTGGTGGACAGGGGTTTATCTATGAGCAGTTCTTC.

This rearrangement joins TRBV7-2 to TRBJ2-7; 8 bases agree with TRBD2. V shed 5 bases, J shed 6 bases, and the junction held 6 bases outside the gene matches. Germline V CDR1 and CDR2: SGHTA, FQGNSA. CDR3 length equals 13 residues. In DNA form, the CDR3 reads TGTGCCAGCAGCGCTGAGCGGGAGTCCGAGCAGTACTTC. Protein product: CASSAERESEQYF.

This chain joins TRBV18 and TRBJ2-7; D may be TRBD1 (6 bases). CDR1 is KGHSH, CDR2 LQKENI, per germline. The V and J ends lost 3 bases and 2 bases respectively, with 11 bases between them. The CDR3 spans 14 residues. For the CDR3, the DNA is TGTGCCAGCTCACCGAAACAGGGACCCTACGAGCAGTACTTC. Protein: CASSPKQGPYEQYF.

The V call is TRBV30, the J call TRBJ1-1; tentative D call: TRBD1 (5 bases). CDR3 length equals 20 residues. Germline CDR1 and CDR2: GTSNPN and SVGIG (reference sequence). Trimming stripped 0 bases from V and 0 bases from J, with 26 bases between. The DNA for the CDR3 is TGTGCCTGGAGTGTCCTCGGGCTGATGGCAGGGAAGACACTGAACACTGAAGCTTTCTTT. It translates to CAWSVLGLMAGKTLNTEAFF.

This clone has just a few counts. The J gene is TRBJ2-3, the V gene TRBV30; no clear D. Germline values: CDR1 GTSNPN, CDR2 SVGIG (reference sequence). Trimming took off 0 bases at V and 4 bases at J, with 14 bases between the two ends. CDR3 size: 15 residues. The CDR3 reads CAWSVGSSLPDTQYF. In DNA form, the CDR3 reads TGTGCCTGGAGTGTAGGTTCTAGTTTGCCAGATACGCAGTATTTT.

The chain joins TRBV5-1 to TRBJ2-1; 7 bases align to TRBD1. The germline CDR1 and CDR2 sequences are SGHRS and YFSETQ. The junction had 10 bases not matched to a gene; V was cut back by 4 bases and J by 6 bases. The CDR3 has 15 residues. CDR3 sequence reads: CASSQYRDSVNEQFF. DNA of the CDR3: TGCGCCAGCAGCCAATACCGGGACAGCGTCAATGAGCAGTTCTTC.

This rearrangement joins TRBV19 to TRBJ2-7; maybe TRBD2 (6 bases). CDR1 and CDR2 from the germline V gene are LNHDA and SQIVND (reference sequence). The CDR3 runs 15 residues. Trimming left V 4 bases short and J 2 bases short, with 15 bases between. CDR3 sequence reads: CASSTPRGPPYEQYF. The DNA of the CDR3 is TGTGCCAGTAGTACCCCGCGGGGCCCCCCCTACGAGCAGTACTTC. The whole variable domain, remainder taken from reference TRBV19 and TRBJ2-7, is DGGITQSPKYLFRKEGQNVTLSCEQNLNHDAMYWYRQDPGQGLRLIYYSQIVNDFQKGDIAEGYSVSREKKESFPLTVTSAQKNPTAFYLCASSTPRGPPYEQYFGPGTRLTVT.